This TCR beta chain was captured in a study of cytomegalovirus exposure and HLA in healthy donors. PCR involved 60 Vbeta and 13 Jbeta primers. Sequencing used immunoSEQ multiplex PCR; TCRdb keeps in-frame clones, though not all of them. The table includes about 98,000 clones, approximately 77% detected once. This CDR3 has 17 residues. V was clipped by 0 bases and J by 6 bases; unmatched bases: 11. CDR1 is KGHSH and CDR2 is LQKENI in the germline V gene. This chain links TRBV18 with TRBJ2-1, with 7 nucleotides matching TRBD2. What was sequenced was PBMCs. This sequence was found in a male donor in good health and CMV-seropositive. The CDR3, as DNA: TGTGCCAGCTCACCACCGGGACGCGGGAGTGGGGTCAATGAGCAGTTCTTC. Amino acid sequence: CASSPPGRGSGVNEQFF.